Each of the 23 T cell receptor beta chains below was sequenced from the same sample in a study of regulatory T cells in long-lasting Graves disease. Time point meaning: newly diagnosed GD, antithyroid drugs for less than 3 months. PBMCs were the source of the RNA used for TCR sequencing. Libraries of TCR beta came from iRepertoire HTBI primers plus Arm-PCR of CDR3 regions. One entry per CDR3 protein results from TCRdb running MiXCR on the multiplex PCR reads. This table holds under 250,000 distinct CDR3 sequences, 20% to 25% found once. The specimen was peripheral blood mononuclear cells (PBMCs), collected at new diagnosis, from a patient treated with antithyroid drugs. The origin of the receptors is a female donor with Graves disease.

This clonotype was counted ten times or more. The chain combines TRBV5-8 with TRBJ1-1; no definite D call. CDR3 length equals 16 residues. Germline assignment: CDR1 SGHTS and CDR2 YDEGEE. Trimming took off 4 bases at V and 0 bases at J, with 16 bases between the two ends. This CDR3 is CASSRGGLTMNTEAFF. The CDR3, as DNA: TGTGCCAGCAGCCGGGGAGGGCTAACAATGAACACTGAAGCTTTCTTT. Full variable domain (outside the CDR3, taken from reference TRBV5-8 and TRBJ1-1): EAGVTQSPTHLIKTRGQQATLRCSPISGHTSVYWYQQALGLGLQFLLWYDEGEERNRGNFPPRFSGRQFPNYSSELNVNALELEDSALYLCASSRGGLTMNTEAFFGQGTRLTVV.

This clonotype was detected only a few times. The chain employs TRBV12-3 or TRBV12-4 and TRBJ2-1; 9 positions match TRBD1. The trim removed 2 bases at V and 6 bases at J, leaving 5 bases unmatched. The CDR3 loop spans 15 amino acids. This CDR3 is CASSLRGQGFNEQFF. In nucleotides, the CDR3 is TGTGCCAGCAGTTTAAGGGGACAGGGTTTCAATGAGCAGTTCTTC.

The rearrangement uses TRBV7-2 and TRBJ2-7; 9 bases align to TRBD1. This CDR3 contains 16 residues. Germline loops: CDR1 SGHTA, CDR2 FQGNSA. J was trimmed by 2 bases and V by 4 bases; bases with no gene match: 9. This CDR3 is CASSSATRDRAYEQYF. The CDR3, as DNA: TGTGCCAGCAGCTCCGCCACGAGGGACAGGGCCTACGAGCAGTACTTC. Combining the CDR3 with reference TRBV7-2 and TRBJ2-7 gives the whole variable domain GAGVSQSPSNKVTEKGKDVELRCDPISGHTALYWYRQSLGQGLEFLIYFQGNSAPDKSGLPSDRFSAERTGGSVSTLTIQRTQQEDSAVYLCASSSATRDRAYEQYFGPGTRLTVT.

In its sample, this clonotype was seen many times. The genes are TRBV7-2 and TRBJ2-5, with D tentatively TRBD2 (6 bases). The germline gives CDR1 SGHTA, CDR2 FQGNSA. The V end lost 6 bases, the J end lost 1 base, and 12 bases lay between the germline ends. The CDR3 sequence is 14 residues long. This chain's CDR3 is CASRSAGFQETQYF. DNA for the CDR3: TGTGCCAGCAGGTCGGCGGGGTTCCAAGAGACCCAGTACTTC.

This clonotype has a count of ten or more. The chain links TRBV6-1 to TRBJ2-1; 7 nucleotides agree with TRBD1. The CDR3 has 11 amino acids. V dropped 5 bases and J dropped 15; count of bases not matched to a gene: 7. CDR1 MNHNS and CDR2 SASEGT come from the germline V gene. CDR3 amino acids: CASSNDRVMFF. The CDR3 DNA is TGTGCCAGCAGTAACGACAGGGTAATGTTCTTC.

This sequence joins TRBV6-2 or TRBV6-3 and TRBJ1-5; no clear D gene. The germline gives CDR1 MNHEY, CDR2 SVGEGT. Trimming removed 8 bases at V and 0 bases at J, with 8 bases between. This CDR3 comprises 13 residues. CDR3 in amino acids: CASERDSNQPQHF. CDR3 in DNA: TGTGCCAGCGAGAGGGATAGCAATCAGCCCCAGCATTTT.

This clonotype was detected a few times. The chain carries TRBV30 and TRBJ2-7, with D possibly matching TRBD1 (5 bases). Trimming left V 1 base short and J 3 bases short, with 13 bases between. CDR3 length: 14 amino acids. The germline V gene has CDR1 GTSNPN and CDR2 SVGIG (reference sequence). CDR3 coding DNA: TGTGCCTGGAGTGCCCTGGACAAGAGCTACGAGCAGTACTTC. Protein product: CAWSALDKSYEQYF.

Comments on this clonotype: A much larger clone sits a single nucleotide away, making a read error possible. The V gene is TRBV2, the J gene TRBJ2-3; a weak D match, TRBD2 (7 bases). Per germline, CDR1 SNHLY and CDR2 FYNNEI. Trimming stripped 10 bases from V and 4 bases from J, with 15 bases between. The CDR3 sequence is 13 residues long. CDR3 sequence: CAIMGGLPDTQYF. CDR3 in DNA: TGTGCCATCATGGGGGGGCTCCCAGATACGCAGTATTTT.

This clonotype was counted many times. DNA for the CDR3: TGTGCCAGCAGCTTAGGACTAGCGACAGATACGCAGTATTTT. Its protein is CASSLGLATDTQYF. The V call is TRBV11-2, the J call TRBJ2-3; 8 bases align to TRBD2. The germline CDR1 and CDR2 sequences are SGHAT and FQNNGV. This CDR3 region has 14 residues. J lost 3 bases, V lost 1 base, and 0 bases had no gene match.

The V gene is TRBV5-5, the J gene TRBJ1-5; no reliable D call. The V end lost 0 bases, the J end lost 8 bases, and 9 bases lay between the germline ends. This CDR3 is 13 amino acids long. Germline CDR1 SGHKS, CDR2 YYEKEE (reference sequence). CDR3 bases: TGTGCCAGCAGCTTGGGACCCCGGGAGCCCCAGCATTTT. This translates into CASSLGPREPQHF.

Ten or more counts support this clonotype. The rearrangement links TRBV6-1 to TRBJ2-1; 8 bases match TRBD1. CDR1 MNHNS and CDR2 SASEGT come from the germline V gene. The CDR3 is 14 amino acids. Unmatched junction bases numbered 3, after V lost 7 bases and J lost 1 base. CDR3 coding DNA: TGTGCCAGCATAAGACAGGGGTCCTACAATGAGCAGTTCTTC. Its protein is CASIRQGSYNEQFF.

In its sample, this clonotype was seen many times. For the CDR3, the DNA is TGCGCCAGCAGTGATGTAGGGACGAGGTCGGCCCAGTACTTC. Translation gives CASSDVGTRSAQYF. This chain uses TRBV10-2 with TRBJ2-5; D may be TRBD1 or TRBD2 (5 bases each). Germline V gene lookup returns CDR1 WSHSY and CDR2 SAAADI. The germline V and J ends were trimmed by 3 bases and 9 bases, with 17 bases remaining between them. The CDR3 sequence is 14 residues long.

CDR3 amino acids: CASSQGRIYGYTF. In DNA form, the CDR3 reads TGTGCCAGCAGCCAGGGACGGATCTATGGCTACACCTTC. The chain couples TRBV14 to TRBJ1-2, with D maybe TRBD1 (5 bases). Germline CDR1 SGHDN, CDR2 FVKESK. The CDR3 runs to 13 residues. Between the trimmed V and J ends, which lost 3 bases and 4 bases, there was a span of 9 bases.

This clonotype was picked up many times. The genes are TRBV11-2 and TRBJ2-7; the match to TRBD1 covers 9 bases. The V segment lost 5 bases and the J segment 3 bases; nucleotides outside the gene matches: 5. This CDR3 region has 14 residues. CDR1 is SGHAT and CDR2 is FQNNGV in the germline V gene. CDR3 loop: CASSPGQGNYEQYF. CDR3 DNA sequence: TGTGCCAGCAGCCCGGGACAGGGAAACTACGAGCAGTACTTC.

This clonotype showed up many times. The V call is TRBV7-2, the J call TRBJ2-7; D remains unclear. Trimming removed 5 bases at V and 3 bases at J, with 5 bases between. This CDR3 contains 11 residues. Germline CDR1 SGHTA, CDR2 FQGNSA. CDR3 protein: CASSGYYEQYF. The CDR3 DNA sequence: TGTGCCAGCAGCGGGTACTACGAGCAGTACTTC.

This clonotype showed up many times. V is TRBV10-3 and J is TRBJ2-6; D ambiguous. The V and J ends lost 10 bases and 3 bases respectively, with 7 bases between them. This CDR3 comprises 12 residues. CDR1 is ENHRY, CDR2 SYGVKD, per germline. The CDR3 DNA sequence: TGTGCCACAGCAGATGGGGCCAACGTCCTGACTTTC. Translated: CATADGANVLTF.

This clonotype was counted only a few times. The V call is TRBV6-5, the J call TRBJ2-2, with D tentatively TRBD1 (6 bases). The germline gives CDR1 MNHEY, CDR2 SVGAGI. CDR3 length equals 15 residues. Trimming stripped 0 bases from V and 6 bases from J, with 11 bases between. The CDR3 loop reads CASSYSEPGAGELFF. CDR3 in DNA: TGTGCCAGCAGTTACTCCGAGCCAGGGGCCGGGGAGCTGTTTTTT.

V gene TRBV13 combines with J gene TRBJ2-2, with no clear D. The germline gives CDR1 PRHDT, CDR2 FYEKMQ (reference sequence). V lost 3 bases, J lost 5 bases, and 7 bases lay in between. The CDR3 extends over 13 amino acids. CDR3 coding DNA: TGTGCCAGCAGCTTCGGCGGAACCGGGGAGCTGTTTTTT. This sequence encodes CASSFGGTGELFF.

Many counts were recorded for this clonotype. This chain connects TRBV3-1 to TRBJ1-6; maybe TRBD1 (5 bases). Germline lookup yields CDR1 LGHDT and CDR2 YNNKEL (reference sequence). There are 15 residues in the CDR3. The V gene lost 4 bases and the J gene lost 8 bases, with 15 bases spanning the gap. This chain's CDR3 is CASSPLLGGDSPLHF. The CDR3 DNA is TGTGCCAGCAGCCCTCTCTTGGGGGGGGATTCACCCCTCCACTTT.

Points on this clonotype: This may stem from a read error, because a much larger clone lies one nucleotide away. The chain has TRBV6-1 and TRBJ2-1; maybe TRBD1 (6 bases). Per germline, CDR1 MNHNS and CDR2 SASEGT. This CDR3 has 13 amino acids. Between the trimmed V and J ends, which lost 10 bases and 10 bases, there was a span of 20 bases. In DNA, the CDR3 is TGTGCCACCACCGGGACACGCTCCTACGAGCAGTTCTTC. It yields the protein CATTGTRSYEQFF.

This clonotype has ten or more counts. The chain is built from TRBV19 and TRBJ2-1; the match to TRBD1 covers 9 bases. Germline V gene lookup returns CDR1 LNHDA and CDR2 SQIVND (reference sequence). The V segment lost 7 bases and the J segment 4 bases; nucleotides outside the gene matches: 23. CDR3 length: 20 residues. This chain's CDR3 is CASNGSPGQGNIRPYNEQFF. Written as DNA, the CDR3 is TGTGCCAGTAACGGTTCACCGGGACAGGGTAACATCCGCCCTTACAATGAGCAGTTCTTC. Filled out from reference TRBV19 and TRBJ2-1, the complete variable domain reads DGGITQSPKYLFRKEGQNVTLSCEQNLNHDAMYWYRQDPGQGLRLIYYSQIVNDFQKGDIAEGYSVSREKKESFPLTVTSAQKNPTAFYLCASNGSPGQGNIRPYNEQFFGPGTRLTVL.

This clonotype was recorded at least ten times. The gene calls are TRBV4-1 and TRBJ2-5; D remains ambiguous. The CDR3 contains 14 residues. Per the germline V gene, CDR1 is MGHRA and CDR2 is YSYEKL. V was pared by 1 base and J by 2 bases, with 8 bases between. The CDR3 reads CASSQGVRQETQYF. CDR3 coding DNA: TGCGCCAGCAGCCAAGGTGTCAGACAAGAGACCCAGTACTTC.

This clonotype was recorded many times. The chain uses TRBV2 and TRBJ2-5; the D call may be TRBD1 or TRBD2 (7 bases each). The CDR3 runs 14 residues. Germline V gene data show CDR1 as SNHLY and CDR2 as FYNNEI. With 3 bases removed from V and 5 bases from J, the gap between germline ends came to 13 bases. CDR3 in amino acids: CASSDRGGQETQYF. CDR3 DNA sequence: TGTGCCAGCAGTGACAGGGGGGGCCAGGAGACCCAGTACTTC.